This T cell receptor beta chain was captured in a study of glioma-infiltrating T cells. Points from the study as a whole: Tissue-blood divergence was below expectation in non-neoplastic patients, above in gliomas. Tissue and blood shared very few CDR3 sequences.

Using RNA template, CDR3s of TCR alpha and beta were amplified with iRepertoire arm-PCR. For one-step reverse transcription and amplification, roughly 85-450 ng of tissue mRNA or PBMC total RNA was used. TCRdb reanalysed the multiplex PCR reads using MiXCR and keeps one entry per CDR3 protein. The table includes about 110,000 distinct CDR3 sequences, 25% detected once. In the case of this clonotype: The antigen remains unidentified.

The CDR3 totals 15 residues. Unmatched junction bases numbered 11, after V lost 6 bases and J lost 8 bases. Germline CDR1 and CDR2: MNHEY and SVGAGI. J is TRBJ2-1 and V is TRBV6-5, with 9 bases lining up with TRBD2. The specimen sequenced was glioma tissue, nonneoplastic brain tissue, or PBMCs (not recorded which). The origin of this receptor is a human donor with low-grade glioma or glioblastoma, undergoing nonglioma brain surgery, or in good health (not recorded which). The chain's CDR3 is CASSETSGFSYEQFF. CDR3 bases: TGTGCCAGCAGCGAAACTAGCGGGTTCTCCTATGAGCAGTTCTTC.